The source of this T cell receptor beta chain is a study of CD4 T cells in relation to SARS-CoV-2 and coronaviruses. Unexposed donor CD4+ T cells date from about 2011-2018, before the COVID-19 pandemic. Repertoires were generated with immunoSEQ multiplex PCR, while TCRdb's copy carries only in-frame clones and drops some. The sample lists 60,000 to 75,000 clones; 80% to 95% were seen once. Concerning this clone itself: The junction departs from germline at one end; a sequencing error may be responsible.

The CDR3 has 15 residues. Germline V gene sequence: CDR1 SSHAT, CDR2 FNYEAQ (reference sequence). The specimen sequenced was naive CD4+ T cells from PBMCs. Subset described: naive CD4+ T cells isolated by negative enrichment. V is TRBV7-7 and J is TRBJ1-4; 9 bases fit TRBD1. The receptor was isolated from a human donor in good health. The CDR3 DNA reads TGTGCTAGCAGCAGCAACAGGGGGCTGGGTGAAAAACTGTTTTTT. Its translation is CASSSNRGLGEKLFF.